Listed below are T cell receptor beta chains from one sample, sequenced in a study of blood T cells in healthy people across ages. One entry per CDR3 protein, called by TCRdb with MiXCR from the 5' RACE reads. The sample holds about 650,000 distinct CDR3 sequences; about 30% are singletons and the top ten take 15% to 17%. The sample taken for sequencing was blood. The receptors were gathered from a woman of 80 years or more in good health. Both conserved end residues are part of each CDR3. The order of the fields is J gene, clone size, V gene, D gene, CDR3 DNA, CDR3 protein. The D gene is left open where the match is weak. Size tells how often a clone was seen (once, few, many) or the class of an expanded clone, and some rows leave it out.

TRBJ1-5 | . | TRBV20-1 | . | TGCAGTGCCGGGGGGGGGACAATCAGCCCCCAGCATTTT | CSAGGGTISPQHF
TRBJ1-2 | many | TRBV12-3/TRBV12-4 | . | TGTGCCAGCAGCCCTGGTGGGGAGGCATATGGCTACACCTTC | CASSPGGEAYGYTF
TRBJ2-3 | . | TRBV20-1 | TRBD2 | TGCAGTGCTACCCTGGTAGCGGGGGGGCTGGGGACAGATACGCAGTATTTT | CSATLVAGGLGTDTQYF
TRBJ1-5 | . | TRBV28 | . | TGTGCCAGCAGTTTTCAAACCGCAGGGGATCAGCCCCAGCATTTT | CASSFQTAGDQPQHF
TRBJ2-3 | many | TRBV6-6 | TRBD2 | TGTGCCAGCAGTAACCCTGGCGGGGGGGCCCCTCTCACCCGGTATTTT | CASSNPGGGAPLTRYF
TRBJ2-7 | . | TRBV12-3/TRBV12-4 | . | TGTGCCAGCAGTTTTCGGGAGACGGGCGAGCAGTACTTC | CASSFRETGEQYF
TRBJ1-4 | many | TRBV20-1 | . | TGCAGTGCTATGGGAGGGGCTAATGAAAAACTGTTTTTT | CSAMGGANEKLFF
TRBJ1-2 | once | TRBV4-1 | TRBD1 | TGCGCCAGCGGCCGAGGGACAGGCCTCTATGGCTACACCTTC | CASGRGTGLYGYTF
TRBJ2-7 | many | TRBV5-1 | TRBD2 | TGCGCCAGCAGCCCGGGACTAGCGGAGGAGCAGTACTTC | CASSPGLAEEQYF
TRBJ2-1 | . | TRBV27 | . | TGTGCCAGCAGTTTAAATGAGGGGTCGGGCAGGGTCAATGAGCAGTTCTTC | CASSLNEGSGRVNEQFF
TRBJ2-5 | . | TRBV7-2 | TRBD2 | TGTGCCAGCAGCCTAGCGGGGGGGACCCAAGAGACCCAGTACTTC | CASSLAGGTQETQYF
TRBJ2-4 | . | TRBV4-3 | TRBD2 | TGCGCCAGCAGCCCTACTAGCGGGAGGGGTAAGGAGCAGTACTTC | CASSPTSGRGKEQYF
TRBJ1-1 | few | TRBV9 | . | TGTGCCAGCAGCGTCTGGCAGGGGAACACTGAAGCTTTCTTT | CASSVWQGNTEAFF
TRBJ2-7 | many | TRBV7-2 | . | TGTGCCAGCAGCTTTACCTTAACCTACGAGCAGTACTTC | CASSFTLTYEQYF
TRBJ2-7 | few | TRBV18 | TRBD2 | TGTGCCAGCTCAGAGCGGGGGCCTACCTACGAGCAGTACTTC | CASSERGPTYEQYF
TRBJ2-5 | many | TRBV20-1 | TRBD1 | TGCAGTGCCCCGGGACAGGGGCCCGGGTACCAAGAGACCCAGTACTTC | CSAPGQGPGYQETQYF
TRBJ1-2 | . | TRBV7-9 | . | TGTGCCAGCAGCTCCCGGACAGAAAACTCCTATGGCTACACCTTC | CASSSRTENSYGYTF
TRBJ2-7 | . | TRBV29-1 | . | TGCAGCGTTGGGGGGCGTACTACCTACGAGCAGTACTTC | CSVGGRTTYEQYF
TRBJ2-7 | . | TRBV6-1 | . | TGTGCCAGCAGTAACCCTTCGGGGAGCTACGAGCAGTACTTC | CASSNPSGSYEQYF
TRBJ2-7 | many | TRBV4-3 | . | TGCGCCAGCAGCCAGAGGTCCGCGGGCGAGCAGTACTTC | CASSQRSAGEQYF
TRBJ2-4 | . | TRBV7-2 | TRBD2 | TGTGCCAGCAGCTTAGCCGGGACTAGCGGGAGAGGGGGGCGAAACATTCAGTACTTC | CASSLAGTSGRGGRNIQYF
TRBJ1-1 | . | TRBV7-2 | . | TGTGCCAGCAGCCGGGGCGGGGGGGCTACTGAAGCTTTCTTT | CASSRGGGATEAFF
TRBJ2-3 | . | TRBV7-2 | TRBD2 | TGTGCCAGCAGCACCCACAAGGGACTAGCAACGCAGTATTTT | CASSTHKGLATQYF
TRBJ1-1 | . | TRBV6-6 | . | TGTGCCAGCACCACGAGCGCTGAAGCTTTCTTT | CASTTSAEAFF
TRBJ1-2 | . | TRBV6-2/TRBV6-3 | TRBD1 | TGTGCCACCACCGAGGACAGGGGGCAGTCTGGCTACACCTTC | CATTEDRGQSGYTF
TRBJ1-5 | many | TRBV3-1 | . | TGTGCCAGCAGCCAAGGGCCGGGGGCCGTTCAGCCCCAGCATTTT | CASSQGPGAVQPQHF
TRBJ2-5 | many | TRBV27 | . | TGTGCCAGCAGTATAGCCGGCCGGTCCGAGACCCAGTACTTC | CASSIAGRSETQYF
TRBJ2-5 | . | TRBV7-2 | . | TGTGCCAGCAGCCACGCCCGCATAAGTGAGCAGTACTTC | CASSHARISEQYF
TRBJ2-5 | . | TRBV6-2/TRBV6-3 | . | TGTGCCAGCAGTTACGGGGCGGGGACCGGGCAGTACTTC | CASSYGAGTGQYF
TRBJ2-4 | many | TRBV5-8 | TRBD1 | TGTGCCAGCAGCTGGACAGGGGCGGGCGGAAACATTCAGTACTTC | CASSWTGAGGNIQYF
TRBJ2-1 | many | TRBV29-1 | TRBD2 | TGCAGCGTTCCGGTAGCGGGGGGGCCCGGGGATGAGCAGTTCTTC | CSVPVAGGPGDEQFF
TRBJ1-5 | . | TRBV7-2 | . | TGTGCCAGCAGCCTTACAGGCTTGAGCAATCAGCCCCAGCATTTT | CASSLTGLSNQPQHF
TRBJ2-3 | many | TRBV2 | . | TGTGCCAGCAGCCCGGAGGGCACAGATACGCAGTATTTT | CASSPEGTDTQYF
TRBJ2-3 | few | TRBV13 | TRBD2 | TGTGCCAGCAGCCCTGGGACTACCAATACGCAGTATTTT | CASSPGTTNTQYF
TRBJ2-5 | . | TRBV30 | . | TGTGCCTGGAGTCGGACACGGGCGACCCAAGAGACCCAGTACTTC | CAWSRTRATQETQYF
TRBJ2-7 | many | TRBV6-1 | . | TGTGCCAGCAGTGAAGCGGGGGGGACAAGAACCTACGAGCAGTACTTC | CASSEAGGTRTYEQYF
TRBJ2-6 | many | TRBV12-3/TRBV12-4 | . | TGTGCCAGCAGTGCCACAGGGAGGCCTGGGGCCAACGTCCTGACTTTC | CASSATGRPGANVLTF
TRBJ2-7 | many | TRBV5-1 | . | TGCGCCAGCAGCCGCGCGGGCCCGTACGAGCAGTACTTC | CASSRAGPYEQYF
TRBJ2-5 | . | TRBV5-1 | TRBD2 | TGCGCCAGCAGCTTGACTAGCGGGGCTAAATGGACCCAGTACTTC | CASSLTSGAKWTQYF
TRBJ2-2 | . | TRBV28 | . | TGTGCCAGCAGTTTGAACGGGTTCACCGGGGAGCTGTTTTTT | CASSLNGFTGELFF
TRBJ2-3 | few | TRBV28 | TRBD2 | TGTGCCAGCACCAGTAGCGGGGGCGGCACAGATACGCAGTATTTT | CASTSSGGGTDTQYF